The source of this TCR beta chain is a study of CD8 T cells in ankylosing spondylitis. Using quantitative 5'-RACE with molecular barcodes, the authors made TCR beta libraries. TCRdb used MiXCR to reprocess the 5' RACE reads, holding one entry per CDR3 protein. The sample gives 650,000 to 800,000 distinct CDR3 sequences, around a fifth of which show up once; 15% to 20% is in the top ten. This clonotype was seen a handful of times. Antigen: not known. Overall study results and limits: Seven to nine highly homologous variants formed a TCR beta motif that appeared characteristic of ankylosing spondylitis blood. Existing reports had already noted some motif variants in reactive arthritis synovial fluid and blood. Disease-linked clones reportedly showed significant enrichment in matched ankylosing spondylitis synovial fluid. In peripheral blood, disease-linked CD8+ clones occurred at relatively low frequencies.

The CDR3 loop spans 14 amino acids. V trimming: 6 bases; J trimming: 2 bases; junction bases outside the gene matches: 6. CDR1 MDHEN and CDR2 SYDVKM come from the germline V gene. The receptor comes from a male donor with ankylosing spondylitis. The sequencing input was blood, either unsorted or a sorted T cell fraction (not recorded which). The rearrangement joins TRBV28 to TRBJ1-2, with 7 bases matching TRBD1. The CDR3 protein is CASSTPGQNYGYTF. The CDR3 DNA reads TGTGCCAGCAGCACACCGGGACAGAACTATGGCTACACCTTC.